This T cell receptor (beta chain) was recovered during a study of shared clonotypes between healthy human individuals. The ends were cut back, 1 base at V and 2 bases at J, with 13 bases in the middle. The CDR3 contains 16 residues. The germline gives CDR1 LGHNA, CDR2 YNFKEQ. The authors ran the assay at deep level. The authors split each subset's genomic DNA evenly across several immunoSEQ plates. Approximately 30,000 T cell genomes, or approximately 0.3 ug DNA, went into unsorted PBMC replicate PCRs. The method was immunoSEQ multiplex PCR; TCRdb's version includes in-frame clones alone and lacks a portion of them. The repertoire holds 450,000 to 600,000 clones, with less than 85% as singletons. Donors comprised healthy HIV-negative adults lacking recent acute infections or vaccinations.

This clonotype was obtained from a woman aged 35 to 49 in good health. Some clones in this sample may be carry-over from other donors' samples. Specimen: PBMCs. V gene TRBV4-2 combines with J gene TRBJ2-3, with D perhaps TRBD2 (5 bases). CDR3 coding DNA: TGTGCCAGCAGCCAAGCGCTCGGGATCCCCACAGATACGCAGTATTTT. Translating gives CASSQALGIPTDTQYF.